The 32 T cell receptor beta chains below come from one sample, sequenced in a study of OX40 agonist ivuxolimab in advanced cancers. The repertoire was sequenced with immunoSEQ multiplex PCR; TCRdb's copy has only in-frame clones and lacks some. The profile shows about 61,000 clones, about four fifths of them singletons. The sequencing here drew on CD4+ or CD8+ T cells sorted from blood, taken in a trial of the OX40 agonist ivuxolimab. The source of these receptors is an adult with an advanced solid tumor such as melanoma, head and neck, liver or kidney cancer.

The chain recombines TRBV5-1 with TRBJ2-3; 11 bases agree with TRBD2. This CDR3 is built from 16 residues. With 0 bases clipped from V and 5 bases from J, the junction kept 5 bases outside the gene matches. Germline loops: CDR1 SGHRS, CDR2 YFSETQ. For the CDR3, the DNA is TGCGCCAGCAGCTTGGTGACTAGCGGGGCGGTAGATACGCAGTATTTT. This gives the protein CASSLVTSGAVDTQYF.

The gene calls are TRBV7-2 and TRBJ2-7, with 12 bases matching TRBD2. With V trimmed by 7 bases and J by 3 bases, 4 bases remained unmatched. CDR3 length equals 14 residues. Germline CDR1 reads SGHTA; CDR2 reads FQGNSA. The CDR3 sequence is CASTQTSGGYEQYF. The CDR3 coding sequence is TGTGCCAGCACCCAGACTAGCGGGGGCTACGAGCAGTACTTC.

The J gene is TRBJ2-5, the V gene TRBV7-3; D may be TRBD1 or TRBD2 (6 bases each). The V end lost 5 bases, the J end lost 5 bases, and 12 bases lay between the germline ends. CDR3 size: 13 residues. Germline V CDR1 and CDR2: SGHTA, FQGTGA. The CDR3 is CASSRGARETQYF. Written as DNA, the CDR3 is TGTGCCAGCAGCAGGGGGGCCAGGGAGACCCAGTACTTC.

This clone appeared once. The chain recombines TRBV6-1 with TRBJ1-3; D possibly corresponds to TRBD1 (5 bases). There are 15 residues in the CDR3. V shed 0 bases and J shed 4 bases, with 10 bases lying between them. Germline V lookup: CDR1 MNHNS, CDR2 SASEGT. CDR3 amino acids: CASSEARGVGNTIYF. Here the CDR3 DNA reads TGTGCCAGCAGTGAAGCTAGGGGAGTGGGAAACACCATATATTTT.

Worth noting for this clone: The germline gene is not matched at one end of the junction; a read error may be the cause. CDR3 DNA sequence: TGCGACCCAGCACCCCTAGCGCAAAGCACAGATACGCAGTATTTT. Protein sequence: CDPAPLAQSTDTQYF. V and J are TRBV27 and TRBJ2-3, with TRBD2 as a possible D gene (6 bases). The CDR3 covers 15 residues. The germline V gene encodes CDR1 MNHEY and CDR2 SMNVEV (reference sequence).

This clone has just one count. The chain is built from TRBV5-1 and TRBJ1-2; D is unclear. Trimming stripped 4 bases from V and 5 bases from J, with 15 bases between. From germline, CDR1 is SGHRS and CDR2 YFSETQ. The CDR3 consists of 14 residues. CDR3 nucleotide sequence: TGCGCCAGCAGCATCGGGGAGGGTAGATATGGCTACACCTTC. Translated: CASSIGEGRYGYTF. The whole variable domain, remainder taken from reference TRBV5-1 and TRBJ1-2, is KAGVTQTPRYLIKTRGQQVTLSCSPISGHRSVSWYQQTPGQGLQFLFEYFSETQRNKGNFPGRFSGRQFSNSRSEMNVSTLELGDSALYLCASSIGEGRYGYTFGSGTRLTVV.

The chain employs TRBV9 and TRBJ2-3; 7 bases are a match to TRBD1. In germline, CDR1 is SGDLS, CDR2 YYNGEE. The CDR3 has 15 residues. J gave up 0 bases and V 4 bases, and 5 bases lay outside the gene matches. CDR3 region: CASSPLTGSTDTQYF. The CDR3 nucleotides are TGTGCCAGCAGCCCACTGACAGGGAGCACAGATACGCAGTATTTT.

Note on this clone: Other DNA sequences of this sample code for an identical CDR3. The CDR3 coding sequence is TGTGCCAGCAGCCCCGGACTGGCACTAGATACGCAGTATTTT. This encodes CASSPGLALDTQYF. V usage is TRBV7-2 and J usage is TRBJ2-3, with a possible D match to TRBD2 (5 bases). CDR1 and CDR2 (germline): SGHTA, FQGNSA. The CDR3 covers 14 residues. V was trimmed by 5 bases and J by 5 bases, leaving 14 bases between them.

The gene calls are TRBV14 and TRBJ2-7; TRBD1 aligns across 9 bases. CDR1 is SGHDN, CDR2 FVKESK, per germline. The junction had 5 bases not matched to a gene; V was cut back by 7 bases and J by 4 bases. The CDR3 has 13 amino acids. The CDR3 coding sequence is TGTGCCAGCAACTCCGGGACAGGGTACGAGCAGTACTTC. The encoded protein is CASNSGTGYEQYF.

This clone was observed once. V usage is TRBV7-8 and J usage is TRBJ2-4; 11 bases line up with TRBD2. The junction had 5 bases not matched to a gene; V was cut back by 1 base and J by 6 bases. The CDR3 loop spans 16 amino acids. CDR1 and CDR2 from the germline V gene are SGHVS and FQNEAQ. Here the CDR3 DNA reads TGTGCCAGCAGCTTAGGTCTAGCGGGGGGTCTAAACATTCAGTACTTC. Its protein is CASSLGLAGGLNIQYF.

The CDR3 DNA reads TGTGCCAGCAGTTTAGCTGGGAACTATGGCTACACCTTC. This encodes CASSLAGNYGYTF. The chain is built from TRBV28 and TRBJ1-2; no firm D call. This CDR3 is 13 amino acids long. Trimming pared 2 bases from V and 2 bases from J, leaving 6 bases between. CDR1 and CDR2 (germline): MDHEN, SYDVKM.

The chain combines TRBV6-6 with TRBJ1-1; D unresolved. Germline V lookup: CDR1 MNHNY, CDR2 SVGAGI (reference sequence). The CDR3 is made up of 11 amino acids. The germline V and J ends were trimmed by 2 bases and 11 bases, with 9 bases remaining between them. The CDR3 reads CASSYGRVAFF. CDR3 coding DNA: TGTGCCAGCAGTTACGGCAGAGTGGCTTTCTTT.

The V call is TRBV5-1, the J call TRBJ2-3; 7 bases agree with TRBD1. Germline CDR1 reads SGHRS; CDR2 reads YFSETQ. Trimming removed 4 bases from V and 2 bases from J; junction bases left unmatched: 7. The CDR3 is made up of 15 amino acids. The chain's CDR3 is CASSIRQGPTDTQYF. The CDR3 region has the DNA TGCGCCAGCAGCATAAGACAGGGACCCACAGATACGCAGTATTTT.

The chain combines TRBV2 with TRBJ1-2; D possibly corresponds to TRBD1 (6 bases). CDR1 and CDR2 from the germline V gene are SNHLY and FYNNEI. V was trimmed by 4 bases and J by 6 bases, leaving 12 bases between them. The CDR3 extends over 13 amino acids. The CDR3 spells CASSVGGYDGYTF. The CDR3 region has the DNA TGTGCCAGCAGTGTGGGGGGCTACGATGGCTACACCTTC.

This clone showed up just a few times. The chain employs TRBV4-3 and TRBJ1-6; D remains unclear. The CDR3 contains 15 residues. The V end was cut by 0 bases, the J end by 5 bases, with 8 bases between. Germline loops: CDR1 LGHNA, CDR2 YSLEER. This chain's CDR3 is CASSQEGHDNSPLHF. The CDR3 DNA reads as TGCGCCAGCAGCCAAGAGGGCCACGATAATTCACCCCTCCACTTT.

This chain joins TRBV28 and TRBJ1-1; D remains unclear. Germline loops: CDR1 MDHEN, CDR2 SYDVKM. The V end lost 11 bases, the J end lost 1 base, and 14 bases lay between the germline ends. This CDR3 comprises 13 residues. The CDR3 protein is CASGAAENTEAFF. In nucleotides, the CDR3 is TGTGCCTCGGGTGCGGCCGAGAACACTGAAGCTTTCTTT.

By share, this clone ranks as medium-sized (0.01 to 0.1%). The gene calls are TRBV14 and TRBJ1-2, with 8 bases aligning to TRBD1. V trimming: 3 bases; J trimming: 5 bases; junction bases outside the gene matches: 5. The CDR3 totals 14 residues. Germline CDR1 SGHDN, CDR2 FVKESK. The CDR3 region is CASSHSGGSYGYTF. In nucleotides, the CDR3 is TGTGCCAGCAGCCACTCAGGGGGCTCGTATGGCTACACCTTC.

This chain links TRBV7-9 with TRBJ2-4, with 8 bases aligning to TRBD1. The germline V gene has CDR1 SEHNR and CDR2 FQNEAQ (reference sequence). The ends lost 4 bases at V and 7 bases at J; junction bases unmatched: 6. The CDR3 has 14 amino acids. The CDR3 sequence: CASSYQGAGNIQYF. The CDR3 nucleotides read TGTGCCAGCAGCTACCAGGGGGCAGGGAACATTCAGTACTTC.

The genes are TRBV4-1 and TRBJ2-5, with 10 positions matching TRBD2. The CDR3 loop spans 16 amino acids. V lost 6 bases, J lost 5 bases, and 12 bases stayed unmatched. Germline V CDR1 and CDR2: MGHRA, YSYEKL. DNA for the CDR3: TGCGCCAGCAGTTTTGAGGGAGCGGGGGGGAGGGAGACCCAGTACTTC. Protein sequence: CASSFEGAGGRETQYF.

The chain joins TRBV19 to TRBJ2-7, with D possibly TRBD1 on 6 matching bases. Germline CDR1 reads LNHDA; CDR2 reads SQIVND (reference sequence). This CDR3 is 17 amino acids long. Trimming left V 4 bases short and J 2 bases short, with 21 bases between. The CDR3 coding sequence is TGTGCCAGTAGTAGCAAGGGGGACCCAAATTCACCCTACGAGCAGTACTTC. Residues: CASSSKGDPNSPYEQYF. Together with reference TRBV19 and TRBJ2-7, the CDR3 gives the full variable domain: DGGITQSPKYLFRKEGQNVTLSCEQNLNHDAMYWYRQDPGQGLRLIYYSQIVNDFQKGDIAEGYSVSREKKESFPLTVTSAQKNPTAFYLCASSSKGDPNSPYEQYFGPGTRLTVT.

V and J are TRBV10-3 and TRBJ1-6; D call uncertain. CDR1 is ENHRY, CDR2 SYGVKD, per germline. The CDR3 totals 14 residues. The V and J ends lost 9 bases and 7 bases respectively, with 16 bases between them. CDR3 bases: TGTGCCATAAGCCCCGTCGGGATAAATTCACCCCTCCACTTT. Its translation: CAISPVGINSPLHF.

V and J are TRBV6-5 and TRBJ2-3, with 8 positions matching TRBD1. This CDR3 is built from 15 residues. The germline CDR1 and CDR2 sequences are MNHEY and SVGAGI. The trim removed 6 bases at V and 6 bases at J, leaving 11 bases unmatched. CDR3 DNA sequence: TGTGCCAGCAGCCGAGGGCAGGGGGCATCTGATACGCAGTATTTT. It is translated as CASSRGQGASDTQYF.

The V gene is TRBV11-2, the J gene TRBJ2-7; 10 bases map to TRBD1. Germline loops: CDR1 SGHAT, CDR2 FQNNGV. After removal of 5 bases from V and 6 bases from J, the junction contained 13 bases not matched to a gene. The CDR3 has 16 residues. CDR3 in amino acids: CASSIHGQGGILEQYF. DNA for the CDR3: TGTGCCAGCAGCATCCATGGACAGGGGGGTATTCTCGAGCAGTACTTC.

This clone was seen only a few times. CDR3: CASSPPGGAGTDTQYF. CDR3 coding DNA: TGTGCCAGCTCACCCCCAGGGGGGGCTGGCACAGATACGCAGTATTTT. This chain joins TRBV18 and TRBJ2-3; D is tentatively TRBD1 or TRBD2 (7 bases each). The CDR3 runs to 16 residues. V dropped 3 bases and J dropped 1 base, with 14 bases sitting between them. CDR1 is KGHSH and CDR2 is LQKENI in the germline V gene. The variable domain in full, completed from reference TRBV18 and TRBJ2-3, reads NAGVMQNPRHLVRRRGQEARLRCSPMKGHSHVYWYRQLPEEGLKFMVYLQKENIIDESGMPKERFSAEFPKEGPSILRIQQVVRGDSAAYFCASSPPGGAGTDTQYFGPGTRLTVL.

The chain links TRBV27 to TRBJ1-2; TRBD1 matches at 7 bases. The V gene's germline CDR1 is MNHEY and CDR2 SMNVEV (reference sequence). CDR3 length: 15 amino acids. With 6 bases clipped from V and 4 bases from J, the junction kept 11 bases outside the gene matches. The chain's CDR3 is CASSPIDREVYGYTF. Here the CDR3 DNA reads TGTGCCAGCAGCCCTATTGACAGGGAAGTCTATGGCTACACCTTC.

The rearrangement links TRBV14 to TRBJ1-2; possibly TRBD1 for D (5 bases). Germline V gives CDR1 SGHDN, CDR2 FVKESK. Trimming left V 4 bases short and J 11 bases short, with 17 bases between. There are 13 residues in the CDR3. The CDR3 loop is CASSPSRSGGYTF. In nucleotides, the CDR3 is TGTGCCAGCAGCCCAAGTCGTAGTGGGGGGTACACCTTC.

This clone was recorded once. CDR3 DNA: TGCGCCAGCAGCCGACAGGGGTCTAGCACAGATACGCAGTATTTT. Translated, it gives CASSRQGSSTDTQYF. The chain links TRBV4-3 to TRBJ2-3; 8 positions agree with TRBD1. The germline V gene encodes CDR1 LGHNA and CDR2 YSLEER. This CDR3 comprises 15 residues. V lost 4 bases, J lost 0 bases, and 3 bases stayed unmatched.

The gene calls are TRBV7-2 and TRBJ2-7; D is possibly TRBD1 (5 bases). V lost 5 bases and J lost 6, with 17 bases in between. The CDR3 runs 14 residues. Germline assignment: CDR1 SGHTA and CDR2 FQGNSA. In nucleotides, the CDR3 is TGTGCCAGCAGCACAACTGGGATAGGGGCCGAGCAGTACTTC. Encoded protein: CASSTTGIGAEQYF.

The rearrangement links TRBV29-1 to TRBJ2-1; TRBD1 might be the D (6 bases). The CDR3 is made up of 16 amino acids. Between the trimmed V and J ends, which lost 4 bases and 4 bases, there was a span of 20 bases. Germline lookup yields CDR1 SQVTM and CDR2 ANQGSEA. This CDR3 reads CSVAGDISSQYNEQFF. Written as DNA, the CDR3 is TGCAGCGTTGCCGGGGACATCTCGTCCCAGTACAATGAGCAGTTCTTC.

The rearrangement links TRBV4-1 to TRBJ2-7, with D maybe TRBD2 (6 bases). V shed 1 base and J shed 3 bases, with 19 bases lying between them. Germline CDR1 MGHRA, CDR2 YSYEKL. This CDR3 is built from 17 residues. CDR3 sequence: CASSQGFSAGLVYEQYF. CDR3 in DNA: TGCGCCAGCAGCCAAGGGTTCTCGGCGGGGTTGGTCTACGAGCAGTACTTC.

This clone turned up a few times. V and J are TRBV11-2 and TRBJ2-7; 10 positions agree with TRBD2. The germline V gene encodes CDR1 SGHAT and CDR2 FQNNGV. With 4 bases clipped from V and 4 bases from J, the junction kept 7 bases outside the gene matches. The length of the CDR3 is 15 residues. The CDR3 DNA sequence: TGTGCCAGCAGCTCCTCTAGCGGGAGCGTTTACGAGCAGTACTTC. Encoded protein: CASSSSSGSVYEQYF.

The chain joins TRBV5-1 to TRBJ1-1, with 10 bases identical to TRBD1. Germline loops: CDR1 SGHRS, CDR2 YFSETQ. There are 13 residues in the CDR3. J lost 8 bases, V lost 4 bases, and 5 bases had no gene match. CDR3 loop: CASSPGQGREAFF. CDR3 nucleotides: TGCGCCAGCAGCCCGGGACAGGGGCGCGAAGCTTTCTTT.